The source of this T cell receptor (beta chain) is a study of spatial heterogeneity in lung cancer. Across the study: Each time, sequencing found more beta-chain sequences than alpha-chain sequences. Each unique TCR and UMI combination was seen more than ten times on average in raw reads.

On each TCR cDNA molecule, a unique molecular identifier was present. TCRdb reprocessed the 5' RACE reads via MiXCR and lists one record per CDR3 protein. The table lists tens of thousands of distinct CDR3 sequences, roughly 5.7% of them singletons. The time point: blood at routine non-recurrence follow-up after resection. The authors sequenced whole RNA from tumor, nontumor lung or frozen PBMC without sorting. This CDR3 has 14 amino acids. In its sample, this clonotype was seen many times. The junction does not match germline at one end; this may be a read error. The sequences come from PBMCs, collected at follow-up. This sequence was found in a female donor with early-stage non-small cell lung cancer. This chain joins TRBV12-3 or TRBV12-4 and TRBJ2-2; the match to TRBD1 covers 7 bases. This chain's CDR3 is CASSQTGNAGELFF. The CDR3 nucleotides are TGTGCCAGCAGCCAGACAGGGAACGCCGGGGAGCTGTTTTTT.